One sample yielded the 3 T cell receptor beta chains listed below, sequenced in a study of cytomegalovirus exposure and HLA in healthy donors. Primers for the PCR totalled 60 Vbeta and 13 Jbeta. Sequenced by immunoSEQ multiplex PCR; TCRdb stores in-frame clones only, minus some. The top ten hold approximately 8% of the sample, which has some 150,000 clones, about 85% seen once. What was sequenced was PBMCs. Source of these receptors: a man aged 25-45 years in good health and CMV-seropositive.

V and J are TRBV29-1 and TRBJ2-7, with a tentative D call TRBD2 (5 bases). Trimming removed 4 bases at V and 6 bases at J, with 19 bases between. The length of the CDR3 is 14 residues. From germline, CDR1 is SQVTM and CDR2 ANQGSEA. The CDR3 bases are TGCAGCGTTGCCAGCCCGGAAAGGGAGCGCGAGCAGTACTTC. This encodes CSVASPEREREQYF.

This chain uses TRBV27 with TRBJ2-5; D uncertain. Near its end, the DNA agrees better with TRBJ2-7, so the J call may be wrong. The CDR3 loop spans 15 amino acids. Germline loops: CDR1 MNHEY, CDR2 SMNVEV (reference sequence). This CDR3 is CASTSLTVGLAEQYF. CDR3 nucleotide sequence: TGTGCCAGCACCTCCCTGACGGTGGGCCTTGCCGAGCAGTACTTC.

This CDR3 reads CSVEDRTPNTEAFF. CDR3 sequence (DNA): TGCAGCGTTGAAGATCGGACACCGAACACTGAAGCTTTCTTT. The gene calls are TRBV29-1 and TRBJ1-1, with TRBD1 as a possible D gene (5 bases). Trimming removed 0 bases from V and 1 base from J, with 9 bases in between. The CDR3 runs 14 residues. Germline V gene sequence: CDR1 SQVTM, CDR2 ANQGSEA.